These 30 T cell receptor beta chains originate from one sample sequenced in a study of monozygotic twins with inflammatory bowel disease. TCRdb reprocessed the 5' RACE reads; each CDR3 protein has one entry and no DNA is given. The specimen's table records approximately 340,000 distinct CDR3 sequences. The specimen sequenced was blood. The receptor source for this set is a human donor with ulcerative colitis or Crohn's disease, or a healthy co-twin of an affected twin (not recorded which).

The CDR3 loop reads CSVEGEYVTDTQYF. The chain links TRBV29-1 to TRBJ2-3. This CDR3 spans 14 amino acids. Per germline, CDR1 SQVTM and CDR2 ANQGSEA.

The rearrangement uses TRBV9 and TRBJ2-1; the D gene TCRdb calls, TRBD1, cannot be checked with no DNA. CDR1 is SGDLS, CDR2 YYNGEE, per germline. CDR3 size: 14 residues. The CDR3: CASSVGGGGPEQFF.

The rearrangement joins TRBV7-8 to TRBJ2-1; TCRdb selects TRBD2, and the lack of DNA leaves this call unchecked. CDR1 SGHVS and CDR2 FQNEAQ come from the germline V gene. This CDR3 has 13 residues. Here the CDR3 reads CASSLTGPSEQFF.

The J gene is TRBJ1-1, the V gene TRBV19. CDR1 and CDR2 from the germline V gene are LNHDA and SQIVND (reference sequence). The CDR3 is made up of 12 amino acids. CDR3 amino acids: CASSIDGTEAFF. The entire variable domain, with the rest obtained from reference TRBV19 and TRBJ1-1, is as follows: DGGITQSPKYLFRKEGQNVTLSCEQNLNHDAMYWYRQDPGQGLRLIYYSQIVNDFQKGDIAEGYSVSREKKESFPLTVTSAQKNPTAFYLCASSIDGTEAFFGQGTRLTVV.

V is TRBV3-1 and J is TRBJ1-1; there is no DNA to check the TCRdb D call of TRBD1. This CDR3 spans 13 amino acids. The germline V gene encodes CDR1 LGHDT and CDR2 YNNKEL (reference sequence). Here the CDR3 reads CASSQAGGTEAFF.

This rearrangement joins TRBV12-3 or TRBV12-4 to TRBJ2-3. The CDR3 length is 11 residues. Here the CDR3 reads CASSLGLGSDF.

The V gene is TRBV11-2, the J gene TRBJ2-7. Germline V CDR1 and CDR2: SGHAT, FQNNGV. The CDR3 has 12 residues. The CDR3 protein is CASSLDVLEQYF. The entire variable domain, with the rest obtained from reference TRBV11-2 and TRBJ2-7, is as follows: EAGVAQSPRYKIIEKRQSVAFWCNPISGHATLYWYQQILGQGPKLLIQFQNNGVVDDSQLPKDRFSAERLKGVDSTLKIQPAKLEDSAVYLCASSLDVLEQYFGPGTRLTVT.

This chain connects TRBV12-3 or TRBV12-4 to TRBJ2-5; TCRdb calls TRBD2, which cannot be checked without DNA. This CDR3 has 14 amino acids. The CDR3 loop is CASSLTNSRETQYF.

The chain recombines TRBV28 with TRBJ2-1; absent DNA, TCRdb's TRBD2 call cannot be checked. Per the germline V gene, CDR1 is MDHEN and CDR2 is SYDVKM. This CDR3 region has 15 residues. The CDR3 sequence is CASSITGTSYNEQFF.

The chain combines TRBV5-4 with TRBJ1-2; lacking DNA, the TRBD1 call made by TCRdb goes unchecked. Germline loops: CDR1 SGHNT, CDR2 YYREEE (reference sequence). The CDR3 runs to 14 residues. CDR3: CASSRGQEPYGYTF. Drawing the rest from reference TRBV5-4 and TRBJ1-2, the complete variable domain is ETGVTQSPTHLIKTRGQQVTLRCSSQSGHNTVSWYQQALGQGPQFIFQYYREEENGRGNFPPRFSGLQFPNYSSELNVNALELDDSALYLCASSRGQEPYGYTFGSGTRLTVV.

V usage is TRBV3-1 and J usage is TRBJ1-3. This CDR3 spans 13 amino acids. In germline, CDR1 is LGHDT, CDR2 YNNKEL (reference sequence). This CDR3 is CASSSSVGNTIYF.

The chain recombines TRBV30 with TRBJ2-1; TCRdb's D call, TRBD2, is unchecked because there is no DNA. The CDR3 sequence is 18 residues long. Germline CDR1 GTSNPN, CDR2 SVGIG (reference sequence). CDR3: CAWSVRGTSGGPRGEQFF.

The V and J genes are TRBV29-1 and TRBJ1-3. Per the germline V gene, CDR1 is SQVTM and CDR2 is ANQGSEA. The CDR3 length is 14 residues. The CDR3 is CSVLTDTFGNTIYF. Looking up the rest from reference TRBV29-1 and TRBJ1-3 gives the full variable domain: SAVISQKPSRDICQRGTSLTIQCQVDSQVTMMFWYRQQPGQSLTLIATANQGSEATYESGFVIDKFPISRPNLTFSTLTVSNMSPEDSSIYLCSVLTDTFGNTIYFGEGSWLTVV.

The rearrangement uses TRBV2 and TRBJ1-1; absent DNA, TCRdb's TRBD1 call cannot be checked. In germline, CDR1 is SNHLY, CDR2 FYNNEI. This CDR3 is 16 amino acids long. The CDR3 here is CASSDRVKVVTTEAFF.

V is TRBV15 and J is TRBJ2-1; TCRdb picks TRBD1, but there is no DNA to check that call. Germline V lookup: CDR1 LNHNV, CDR2 YYDKDF (reference sequence). CDR3 length: 16 amino acids. Here the CDR3 reads CATSRGTGLSYNEQFF.

The chain is built from TRBV20-1 and TRBJ2-2; the TCRdb call, TRBD1, lacks DNA for checking. Germline CDR1 is DFQATT and CDR2 is SNEGSKA (reference sequence). This CDR3 comprises 19 residues. CDR3 region: CSARDPTGTPSFSTGELFF.

The chain combines TRBV6-5 with TRBJ1-4; TCRdb names TRBD1, which stays unverified in the absence of DNA. CDR1 MNHEY and CDR2 SVGAGI come from the germline V gene. The CDR3 runs to 15 residues. CDR3 region: CASSWRQAANEKLFF.

The rearrangement links TRBV28 to TRBJ2-1. This CDR3 region has 13 residues. CDR1 and CDR2 from the germline V gene are MDHEN and SYDVKM. CDR3 residues: CASKRHSDNEQFF.

CDR3 protein: CASSYWGRSSTDTQYF. This rearrangement joins TRBV4-3 to TRBJ2-3; lacking DNA, the TRBD1 call made by TCRdb goes unchecked. There are 16 residues in the CDR3. Germline lookup yields CDR1 LGHNA and CDR2 YSLEER.

The chain recombines TRBV20-1 with TRBJ2-1; the D gene TCRdb calls, TRBD2, cannot be checked with no DNA. CDR3 length equals 17 residues. The germline V gene encodes CDR1 DFQATT and CDR2 SNEGSKA (reference sequence). The CDR3 protein is CSAFGVIAGGADNEQFF.

The chain has TRBV12-3 or TRBV12-4 and TRBJ1-6. CDR3 length: 15 residues. CDR3 sequence reads: CASSSLGTGNSPLHF.

The CDR3 is CSARSGLEKGNEQFF. The chain carries TRBV20-1 and TRBJ2-1; without DNA, the TCRdb call of TRBD2 cannot be checked. The V gene's germline CDR1 is DFQATT and CDR2 SNEGSKA (reference sequence). The CDR3 consists of 15 residues.

CDR3: CASSEGWQTLYGQYF. V usage is TRBV2 and J usage is TRBJ2-7. The CDR3 runs to 15 residues. Germline values: CDR1 SNHLY, CDR2 FYNNEI.

The chain combines TRBV2 with TRBJ1-3. In germline, CDR1 is SNHLY, CDR2 FYNNEI. The CDR3 totals 12 residues. CDR3: CASPIAGNTIYF.

V gene TRBV7-9 combines with J gene TRBJ1-2; TCRdb's D call, TRBD1, is unchecked because there is no DNA. The CDR3 is 17 residues long. Germline assignment: CDR1 SEHNR and CDR2 FQNEAQ (reference sequence). The chain's CDR3 is CASSVGIRGGPNYGYTF.

The chain combines TRBV6-1 with TRBJ1-2; checking the TCRdb D call of TRBD1 is not possible without DNA. CDR3 length: 13 residues. CDR1 and CDR2 from the germline V gene are MNHNS and SASEGT. The chain's CDR3 is CASRLTGGYGYTF.

V is TRBV2 and J is TRBJ2-5; the D call of TRBD1 rests on TCRdb alone, since no DNA is present to check it. Germline V lookup: CDR1 SNHLY, CDR2 FYNNEI. This CDR3 is 14 amino acids long. The CDR3 here is CASTRDRGRETQYF. The full variable domain, with the rest looked up from reference TRBV2 and TRBJ2-5, is EPEVTQTPSHQVTQMGQEVILRCVPISNHLYFYWYRQILGQKVEFLVSFYNNEISEKSEIFDDQFSVERPDGSNFTLKIRSTKLEDSAMYFCASTRDRGRETQYFGPGTRLLVL.

This chain links TRBV6-2 or TRBV6-3 with TRBJ2-3; TCRdb reports TRBD1, a call that lacks DNA to check it against. Germline V CDR1 and CDR2: MNHEY, SVGEGT. This CDR3 is 14 amino acids long. The CDR3: CASSYTRAPDTQYF.

The chain employs TRBV15 and TRBJ2-3; TCRdb lists TRBD2, though no DNA is available to test this call. In germline, CDR1 is LNHNV, CDR2 YYDKDF (reference sequence). The CDR3 runs to 16 residues. The CDR3 region is CATSRKVLAGQDTQYF.

V usage is TRBV6-2 or TRBV6-3 and J usage is TRBJ2-5. The germline gives CDR1 MNHEY, CDR2 SVGEGT. CDR3 length equals 14 residues. The CDR3 region is CASRRIWDQETQYF.